Following are 27 T cell receptor beta chains from one sample sequenced in a study of neoadjuvant nivolumab and ipilimumab in lung cancer. Sequenced by immunoSEQ multiplex PCR; TCRdb stores in-frame clones only, minus some. The sample carries roughly 30,000 clones, approximately 80% recorded once. Sequenced material: peripheral blood, taken before neoadjuvant nivolumab, alone or with ipilimumab. The receptors were gathered from an adult with non-small cell lung cancer.

The chain carries TRBV13 and TRBJ2-1, with D maybe TRBD2 (7 bases). The length of the CDR3 is 16 residues. V lost 5 bases and J 4 bases, leaving 18 bases between the germline ends. The germline CDR1 and CDR2 sequences are PRHDT and FYEKMQ (reference sequence). CDR3 protein: CASSPPGARGYNEQFF. CDR3 coding DNA: TGTGCCAGCAGCCCTCCAGGGGCGCGGGGGTACAATGAGCAGTTCTTC.

This clone has just one count. V is TRBV7-2 and J is TRBJ1-6, with 9 bases fitting TRBD1. The CDR3 loop spans 15 amino acids. The V gene end was trimmed by 1 base and the J gene end by 9 bases; junction bases not matched to a gene: 4. CDR1 and CDR2 from the germline V gene are SGHTA and FQGNSA. DNA for the CDR3: TGTGCCAGCAGCTTAGGGACAGGGGTGCGTTCACCCCTCCACTTT. It is translated as CASSLGTGVRSPLHF. Drawing the rest from reference TRBV7-2 and TRBJ1-6, the complete variable domain is GAGVSQSPSNKVTEKGKDVELRCDPISGHTALYWYRQSLGQGLEFLIYFQGNSAPDKSGLPSDRFSAERTGGSVSTLTIQRTQQEDSAVYLCASSLGTGVRSPLHFGNGTRLTVT.

This chain links TRBV5-1 with TRBJ2-5; 11 positions agree with TRBD2. The CDR3 is 13 amino acids. V lost 9 bases to trimming and J lost 9 bases; unmatched junction nucleotides: 10. Germline loops: CDR1 SGHRS, CDR2 YFSETQ. The CDR3 loop reads CAKGLAGQGAQYF. CDR3 nucleotide sequence: TGCGCCAAAGGACTAGCGGGCCAAGGGGCCCAGTACTTC.

V and J are TRBV6-1 and TRBJ2-7; 7 bases match TRBD2. Germline V gene lookup returns CDR1 MNHNS and CDR2 SASEGT. The trim removed 7 bases at V and 5 bases at J, leaving 11 bases unmatched. The CDR3 runs 14 residues. CDR3 nucleotide sequence: TGTGCCAGCATCCGGGACTACCACAGGCACGAGCAGTACTTC. Translating it yields CASIRDYHRHEQYF.

This clone was picked up a small number of times. The chain's CDR3 is CASSLVYGGRAEAFF. CDR3 nucleotides: TGTGCCAGCAGCTTAGTATATGGGGGGCGAGCTGAAGCTTTCTTT. The chain recombines TRBV7-9 with TRBJ1-1; a possible D gene is TRBD1 (6 bases). Trimming took 1 base from V and 6 from J, leaving 15 bases between them. This CDR3 comprises 15 residues. Germline V CDR1 and CDR2: SEHNR, FQNEAQ (reference sequence).

This clone was picked up one time. The V call is TRBV7-2, the J call TRBJ2-2; D is unclear. The CDR3 totals 15 residues. Trimming cost V 5 bases and J 1 base, with 11 bases left between them. Germline V CDR1 and CDR2: SGHTA, FQGNSA. CDR3 region: CASSTQTLNTGELFF. CDR3 DNA sequence: TGTGCCAGCAGCACCCAGACACTGAACACCGGGGAGCTGTTTTTT. The full variable domain, with the rest looked up from reference TRBV7-2 and TRBJ2-2, is GAGVSQSPSNKVTEKGKDVELRCDPISGHTALYWYRQSLGQGLEFLIYFQGNSAPDKSGLPSDRFSAERTGGSVSTLTIQRTQQEDSAVYLCASSTQTLNTGELFFGEGSRLTVL.

The J gene is TRBJ2-3, the V gene TRBV27, with TRBD1 matching 8 bases. In germline, CDR1 is MNHEY, CDR2 SMNVEV (reference sequence). The CDR3 contains 14 residues. J was trimmed by 3 bases and V by 6 bases; bases with no gene match: 5. The CDR3 spells CASRSGQETDTQYF. The CDR3 DNA reads as TGTGCCAGCAGATCGGGACAGGAGACAGATACGCAGTATTTT.

The rearrangement uses TRBV5-4 and TRBJ2-1; perhaps TRBD1 as D (5 bases). Germline CDR1 SGHNT, CDR2 YYREEE (reference sequence). Trimming removed 1 base at V and 9 bases at J, with 14 bases between. The CDR3 runs to 14 residues. The CDR3 reads CASSLPKGASEQFF. CDR3 nucleotide sequence: TGTGCCAGCAGCTTGCCCAAAGGGGCGAGTGAGCAGTTCTTC.

This rearrangement joins TRBV2 to TRBJ1-4; maybe TRBD1 (5 bases). The germline V gene encodes CDR1 SNHLY and CDR2 FYNNEI. Trimming shortened V by 6 bases and J by 8 bases, and 19 bases separated the two germline ends. The CDR3 contains 15 residues. The CDR3 reads CASSADTGGSEKLFF. The CDR3, as DNA: TGTGCCAGCAGCGCGGACACCGGGGGTTCGGAAAAACTGTTTTTT. Combining the CDR3 with reference TRBV2 and TRBJ1-4 gives the whole variable domain EPEVTQTPSHQVTQMGQEVILRCVPISNHLYFYWYRQILGQKVEFLVSFYNNEISEKSEIFDDQFSVERPDGSNFTLKIRSTKLEDSAMYFCASSADTGGSEKLFFGSGTQLSVL.

The V and J genes are TRBV11-2 and TRBJ2-3; possible D gene TRBD2, 6 bases. The CDR3 runs 14 residues. The V and J ends lost 3 bases and 14 bases respectively, with 21 bases between them. CDR1 is SGHAT and CDR2 is FQNNGV in the germline V gene. CDR3 bases: TGTGCCAGCAGCTTCGGCGGGGCTCGGGTAGAGGCGTATTTT. As protein: CASSFGGARVEAYF.

This rearrangement joins TRBV9 to TRBJ2-2, with TRBD1 identical over 10 bases. Germline trimming cut 2 bases from V and 1 base from J; bases unmatched to any gene: 8. CDR3 length equals 18 residues. In germline, CDR1 is SGDLS, CDR2 YYNGEE. CDR3 nucleotide sequence: TGTGCCAGCAGCGTCGGCCGGGACAGGGGCTGGAACACCGGGGAGCTGTTTTTT. Protein: CASSVGRDRGWNTGELFF.

The V and J genes are TRBV4-1 and TRBJ1-2; 9 bases match TRBD1. Trimming took 1 base from V and 7 from J; bases not matched to a gene: 7. The CDR3 loop spans 15 amino acids. The germline V gene encodes CDR1 MGHRA and CDR2 YSYEKL. The CDR3 bases are TGCGCCAGCAGCCAAGTAACAGGGGGCGCGGGTGGCTACACCTTC. As protein: CASSQVTGGAGGYTF.

This sequence joins TRBV6-1 and TRBJ2-2; TRBD2 matches 14 bases. The CDR3 has 16 residues. Germline assignment: CDR1 MNHNS and CDR2 SASEGT. The junction had 4 bases not matched to a gene; V was cut back by 2 bases and J by 8 bases. DNA of the CDR3: TGTGCCAGCAGTGAAAGACTAGCGGGGGGGTTTGGGGAGCTGTTTTTT. Protein: CASSERLAGGFGELFF.

This clone was observed a single time. The chain joins TRBV28 to TRBJ2-2; no reliable D call. The V and J ends lost 3 bases and 1 base respectively, with 3 bases between them. Germline loops: CDR1 MDHEN, CDR2 SYDVKM. There are 13 residues in the CDR3. The CDR3 loop reads CASSFQNTGELFF. Here the CDR3 DNA reads TGTGCCAGCAGTTTCCAGAACACCGGGGAGCTGTTTTTT. The full variable domain, completed using reference TRBV28 and TRBJ2-2, is DVKVTQSSRYLVKRTGEKVFLECVQDMDHENMFWYRQDPGLGLRLIYFSYDVKMKEKGDIPEGYSVSREKKERFSLILESASTNQTSMYLCASSFQNTGELFFGEGSRLTVL.

The chain uses TRBV9 and TRBJ1-2, with a weak D call TRBD1 (6 bases). Germline lookup yields CDR1 SGDLS and CDR2 YYNGEE. V gave up 4 bases and J gave up 1 base, with 8 bases separating them. CDR3 length: 13 residues. CDR3 bases: TGTGCCAGCAGCCCACAGGGTAACTATGGCTACACCTTC. Its protein product is CASSPQGNYGYTF.

The gene calls are TRBV15 and TRBJ2-1, with TRBD1 identical over 8 bases. Per germline, CDR1 LNHNV and CDR2 YYDKDF (reference sequence). The length of the CDR3 is 13 residues. With 6 bases clipped from V and 15 bases from J, the junction kept 13 bases outside the gene matches. The CDR3: CATRGQGASIPFF. In DNA form, the CDR3 reads TGTGCCACCAGGGGTCAGGGGGCGTCGATTCCGTTCTTC.

This chain uses TRBV7-9 with TRBJ2-7; the match to TRBD2 covers 11 bases. The J segment lost 2 bases and the V segment lost 5 bases, leaving 11 bases of the junction unmatched. The CDR3 has 17 residues. Germline-derived CDR1 and CDR2 are SEHNR and FQNEAQ (reference sequence). The CDR3 sequence is CASSALAGGRFAYEQYF. In nucleotides, the CDR3 is TGTGCCAGCAGCGCCTTAGCGGGGGGGCGATTTGCCTACGAGCAGTACTTC.

The V call is TRBV6-1, the J call TRBJ1-1; perhaps TRBD1 as D (5 bases). CDR3 length: 15 residues. V lost 1 base and J 3 bases, leaving 12 bases between the germline ends. Germline CDR1 is MNHNS and CDR2 is SASEGT. CDR3 in DNA: TGTGCCAGCAGTGAAGTTGTAACAGGTTACACTGAAGCTTTCTTT. Its protein is CASSEVVTGYTEAFF.

J is TRBJ2-7 and V is TRBV4-3; TRBD2 matches 9 bases. CDR3 length equals 16 residues. Looked up from germline, CDR1 is LGHNA and CDR2 is YSLEER. The V gene end was trimmed by 3 bases and the J gene end by 1 base; junction bases not matched to a gene: 7. The CDR3 spells CASSHSASGESYEQYF. The CDR3 nucleotides read TGCGCCAGCAGCCATTCGGCTAGCGGGGAATCCTACGAGCAGTACTTC.

In its sample, this clone was seen a few times. The chain combines TRBV6-5 with TRBJ2-2; D is unresolved. The CDR3 sequence is 14 residues long. V lost 6 bases to trimming and J lost 5 bases, with 13 bases between them. Germline CDR1 is MNHEY and CDR2 is SVGAGI. The CDR3 here is CASRAQPLTGELFF. The CDR3, as DNA: TGTGCCAGCAGGGCTCAGCCGCTTACCGGGGAGCTGTTTTTT.

The V and J genes are TRBV7-2 and TRBJ2-5, with D possibly matching TRBD2 (6 bases). The CDR3 runs to 16 residues. The V end lost 5 bases, the J end lost 3 bases, and 19 bases lay between the germline ends. Germline V CDR1 and CDR2: SGHTA, FQGNSA. CDR3 in DNA: TGTGCCAGCAGCCGACCCGGAGGGGCCGGTGAAGAGACCCAGTACTTC. The encoded protein is CASSRPGGAGEETQYF.

The chain employs TRBV10-3 and TRBJ2-3; the match to TRBD2 covers 10 bases. The V gene's germline CDR1 is ENHRY and CDR2 SYGVKD. The CDR3 is made up of 15 amino acids. J lost 1 base, V lost 6 bases, and 4 bases had no gene match. The CDR3 bases are TGTGCCATCAGCCCGAGCGGGGGGGGCACAGATACGCAGTATTTT. It encodes CAISPSGGGTDTQYF.

The chain joins TRBV7-9 to TRBJ1-6; 7 nucleotides agree with TRBD1. With V trimmed by 2 bases and J by 13 bases, 11 bases remained unmatched. This CDR3 has 15 amino acids. Germline assignment: CDR1 SEHNR and CDR2 FQNEAQ (reference sequence). CDR3 in DNA: TGTGCCAGCAGCTTACCTCGGACAGGACCAAATCCCCTCCACTTT. Translating gives CASSLPRTGPNPLHF. The full variable domain, in which reference TRBV7-9 and TRBJ1-6 provide the parts outside the CDR3, is DTGVSQNPRHKITKRGQNVTFRCDPISEHNRLYWYRQTLGQGPEFLTYFQNEAQLEKSRLLSDRFSAERPKGSFSTLEIQRTEQGDSAMYLCASSLPRTGPNPLHFGNGTRLTVT.

This chain connects TRBV9 to TRBJ2-2, with D perhaps TRBD1 (7 bases). The CDR3 loop spans 14 amino acids. The V gene's germline CDR1 is SGDLS and CDR2 YYNGEE. The V gene lost 0 bases and the J gene lost 6 bases, with 9 bases spanning the gap. The CDR3 spells CASSVVRGAGELFF. CDR3 bases: TGTGCCAGCAGCGTAGTCAGGGGGGCCGGGGAGCTGTTTTTT.

The rearrangement links TRBV11-2 to TRBJ2-2; 7 positions agree with TRBD2. V lost 7 bases and J lost 5; bases outside the gene matches: 7. The CDR3 spans 14 residues. CDR1 and CDR2 (germline): SGHAT, FQNNGV. CDR3: CASNGWGGTGELFF. Written as DNA, the CDR3 is TGTGCCAGCAACGGGTGGGGGGGAACCGGGGAGCTGTTTTTT. The full variable domain, in which reference TRBV11-2 and TRBJ2-2 provide the parts outside the CDR3, is EAGVAQSPRYKIIEKRQSVAFWCNPISGHATLYWYQQILGQGPKLLIQFQNNGVVDDSQLPKDRFSAERLKGVDSTLKIQPAKLEDSAVYLCASNGWGGTGELFFGEGSRLTVL.

The chain recombines TRBV11-2 with TRBJ2-7, with 8 bases identical to TRBD1. The CDR3 covers 17 residues. The junction had 15 bases not matched to a gene; V was cut back by 5 bases and J by 3 bases. Germline CDR1 and CDR2: SGHAT and FQNNGV. The CDR3 coding sequence is TGTGCCAGCAGCCCCACGAAGTGGACAGGGTTCGACTACGAGCAGTACTTC. Protein sequence: CASSPTKWTGFDYEQYF.

The rearrangement uses TRBV5-4 and TRBJ1-1, with D perhaps matching TRBD1 (6 bases). Deletions cut 4 bases from V and 0 bases from J, with 10 bases between. The CDR3 spans 14 residues. Germline V gene data show CDR1 as SGHNT and CDR2 as YYREEE (reference sequence). The CDR3 DNA is TGTGCCAGCAGCCGGACAGCTATGAACACTGAAGCTTTCTTT. Translated: CASSRTAMNTEAFF.